A single sample is the source of the 26 T cell receptor beta chains below, sequenced in a study of T-cell memory formation after mild COVID-19. TCRdb reprocessed the 5' RACE reads via MiXCR and lists one record per CDR3 protein. The data show 200,000 to 300,000 distinct CDR3 sequences, 15% seen once. Sequenced: PBMCs or a T cell subset sorted from them (not recorded which). These receptors were collected from an adult woman who had mild COVID-19 (a few samples of this study predate the infection). Cell type and time point are not known.

The chain links TRBV18 to TRBJ1-6, with 10 bases matching TRBD1. Per the germline V gene, CDR1 is KGHSH and CDR2 is LQKENI. V shed 2 bases and J 6 bases; nucleotides not matched to a gene: 4. The CDR3 runs to 16 residues. CDR3 nucleotides: TGTGCCAGCTCACCAGGGGGACAGGGGATTAATTCACCCCTCCACTTT. It codes for CASSPGGQGINSPLHF. The full variable domain, completed using reference TRBV18 and TRBJ1-6, is NAGVMQNPRHLVRRRGQEARLRCSPMKGHSHVYWYRQLPEEGLKFMVYLQKENIIDESGMPKERFSAEFPKEGPSILRIQQVVRGDSAAYFCASSPGGQGINSPLHFGNGTRLTVT.

The chain carries TRBV11-2 and TRBJ2-2, with a possible D match to TRBD1 (6 bases). Per the germline V gene, CDR1 is SGHAT and CDR2 is FQNNGV. Trimming cost V 7 bases and J 4 bases, with 16 bases left between them. There are 15 residues in the CDR3. The DNA for the CDR3 is TGTGCCAGCACCCCCGACAGGAGAGCCACCGGGGAGCTGTTTTTT. Translating gives CASTPDRRATGELFF.

J is TRBJ1-5 and V is TRBV19, with D unclear. This CDR3 comprises 13 residues. V lost 5 bases and J lost 1, with 6 bases in between. Germline V lookup: CDR1 LNHDA, CDR2 SQIVND (reference sequence). For the CDR3, the DNA is TGTGCCAGTAGTGACACAAGCAATCAGCCCCAGCATTTT. Amino acids: CASSDTSNQPQHF.

This clonotype occurred a few times. This chain uses TRBV2 with TRBJ2-3; TRBD2 matches 12 bases. Germline V gene sequence: CDR1 SNHLY, CDR2 FYNNEI. V gave up 11 bases and J gave up 2 bases; unmatched junction bases: 5. The CDR3 spans 14 residues. DNA of the CDR3: TGTGCCGCGACTAGCGGGAGATACACAGATACGCAGTATTTT. Protein: CAATSGRYTDTQYF.

This chain connects TRBV2 to TRBJ1-1; D is possibly TRBD1 (5 bases). CDR1 and CDR2 (germline): SNHLY, FYNNEI. Trimming removed 1 base from V and 7 bases from J, with 13 bases in between. The CDR3 totals 14 residues. This CDR3 reads CASSEVGGYFEAFF. CDR3 in DNA: TGTGCCAGCAGTGAAGTGGGGGGTTACTTTGAAGCTTTCTTT.

This clonotype was counted many times. The J gene is TRBJ1-1, the V gene TRBV18; D is uncertain. The germline V gene encodes CDR1 KGHSH and CDR2 LQKENI. The length of the CDR3 is 14 residues. The V gene lost 3 bases and the J gene lost 1 base, with 9 bases spanning the gap. The CDR3 DNA sequence: TGTGCCAGCTCACCTATCCCCCAGAACACTGAAGCTTTCTTT. As protein: CASSPIPQNTEAFF.

Only a few counts were recorded for this clonotype. V gene TRBV12-3 or TRBV12-4 combines with J gene TRBJ2-1; D is possibly TRBD2 (5 bases). The CDR3 covers 13 residues. Trimming left V 2 bases short and J 9 bases short, with 11 bases between. CDR3 in amino acids: CASSLLAASEQFF. The CDR3 nucleotides are TGTGCCAGCAGTTTACTAGCAGCCAGTGAGCAGTTCTTC.

There are a few counts of this clonotype. The CDR3, as DNA: TGCGCCAGCAGCCAAGATAACACAGACCGAGCTGCAACTAATGAAAAACTGTTTTTT. As protein: CASSQDNTDRAATNEKLFF. This chain connects TRBV4-3 to TRBJ1-4; no clear D gene. From germline, CDR1 is LGHNA and CDR2 YSLEER. The V gene lost 0 bases and the J gene lost 0 bases, with 17 bases spanning the gap. CDR3 length: 19 residues.

This clonotype has at least ten counts. The chain recombines TRBV6-2 or TRBV6-3 with TRBJ1-5, with a weak D call TRBD1 (6 bases). The V gene's germline CDR1 is MNHEY and CDR2 SVGEGT. The CDR3 extends over 16 amino acids. Trimming cost V 4 bases and J 4 bases, with 17 bases left between them. The CDR3 region is CASSSRTRGGNQPQHF. CDR3 bases: TGTGCCAGCAGTTCGCGGACCAGAGGGGGTAATCAGCCCCAGCATTTT.

This clonotype showed up just a few times. The gene calls are TRBV5-1 and TRBJ2-7, with D possibly TRBD2 on 5 matching bases. Germline CDR1 is SGHRS and CDR2 is YFSETQ. Trimming took 0 bases from V and 2 from J, leaving 12 bases between them. The CDR3 has 15 amino acids. The DNA for the CDR3 is TGCGCCAGCAGCTTGGAACCGGGATCGGCCTACGAGCAGTACTTC. Translated, it gives CASSLEPGSAYEQYF.

This clonotype was counted only a few times. The chain couples TRBV7-2 to TRBJ2-5; 8 nucleotides agree with TRBD2. The CDR3 runs to 15 residues. Germline lookup yields CDR1 SGHTA and CDR2 FQGNSA. Losses at the gene ends were 1 base for V and 5 bases for J; bases not matched to a gene: 6. The DNA of the CDR3 is TGTGCCAGCAGCTTAGATGTGATAGCGGGGGAGACCCAGTACTTC. This gives the protein CASSLDVIAGETQYF.

This clonotype was detected only a few times. V is TRBV9 and J is TRBJ1-5; unclear D gene. The germline V and J ends were trimmed by 3 bases and 8 bases, with 18 bases remaining between them. Germline-derived CDR1 and CDR2 are SGDLS and YYNGEE. There are 15 residues in the CDR3. The DNA of the CDR3 is TGTGCCAGCAGCGCCCGATCCAGACGGAGCGAGCCCCAGCATTTT. Its protein is CASSARSRRSEPQHF.

The CDR3 loop is CASSLAVAKNIQYF. In DNA, the CDR3 is TGTGCCAGCAGTTTAGCAGTAGCCAAAAACATTCAGTACTTC. V gene TRBV27 combines with J gene TRBJ2-4; no firm D call. The V end lost 2 bases, the J end lost 0 bases, and 5 bases lay between the germline ends. The CDR3 length is 14 residues. CDR1 and CDR2 (germline): MNHEY, SMNVEV (reference sequence).

In the case of this clonotype: This may arise from a read error, as a much more abundant clone is one base away. The missing conserved phenylalanine or tryptophan at the end of this CDR3 makes a read error likely. The chain employs TRBV5-1 and TRBJ2-1; D is unresolved. V was pared by 4 bases and J by 3 bases, with 11 bases between. Germline lookup yields CDR1 SGHRS and CDR2 YFSETQ. This CDR3 contains 14 residues. The CDR3 reads CASSIDPLYNEQFL. The CDR3 DNA reads as TGCGCCAGCAGCATCGACCCCCTCTACAATGAGCAGTTCCTC.

This clonotype appeared a few times. The J gene is TRBJ1-1, the V gene TRBV29-1; unclear D gene. V lost 8 bases and J 0 bases, leaving 13 bases between the germline ends. The CDR3 has 13 amino acids. Per the germline V gene, CDR1 is SQVTM and CDR2 is ANQGSEA. The CDR3 region is CSHDWGLNTEAFF. For the CDR3, the DNA is TGCAGCCACGATTGGGGATTGAACACTGAAGCTTTCTTT.

The chain couples TRBV12-3 or TRBV12-4 to TRBJ2-1, with D possibly TRBD1 on 6 matching bases. Trimming stripped 5 bases from V and 6 bases from J, with 14 bases between. This CDR3 comprises 14 residues. CDR3 in amino acids: CASSPGSRGNEQFF. CDR3 nucleotides: TGTGCCAGCAGTCCCGGGTCCAGGGGCAATGAGCAGTTCTTC.

Relative to its sample, this clonotype is medium-sized. The conserved final phenylalanine or tryptophan is absent from the CDR3, which likely points to a read error. The DNA is omitted, as the CDR3 cannot be located on it reliably, and the CDR3 follows TCRdb's listing. J is TRBJ2-5 and V is TRBV7-9; no DNA check was done on the table's D call, TRBD1. The CDR3 is 10 amino acids in total, end residues counted. Germline V gene data show CDR1 as SEHNR and CDR2 as FQNEAQ (reference sequence). The CDR3 reads CATRPGTGED.

The V gene is TRBV7-6, the J gene TRBJ1-1, with D uncertain. Trimming pared 5 bases from V and 0 bases from J, leaving 13 bases between. CDR3 length equals 15 residues. Germline V gene data show CDR1 as SGHVS and CDR2 as FNYEAQ. The CDR3 spells CASSPSVGMNTEAFF. CDR3 in DNA: TGTGCCAGCAGCCCTTCTGTGGGGATGAACACTGAAGCTTTCTTT.

To note about this clonotype: The junction differs from germline at one of its ends, possibly a read error. The CDR3 sequence is CASSNRQPSF. DNA for the CDR3: TGTGCCAGCAGCAACCGACAACCCTCCTTT. The rearrangement links TRBV12-3 or TRBV12-4 to TRBJ1-1, with no clear D. CDR3 length: 10 residues.

This clonotype was observed a few times. The gene calls are TRBV7-3 and TRBJ2-3; TRBD2 agrees at 10 bases. With 7 bases clipped from V and 3 bases from J, the junction kept 1 base outside the gene matches. In germline, CDR1 is SGHTA, CDR2 FQGTGA. The length of the CDR3 is 13 residues. CDR3 DNA: TGTGCCAGCACTAGCGGGAGTACAGATACGCAGTATTTT. Translated: CASTSGSTDTQYF. The full variable domain, with the rest looked up from reference TRBV7-3 and TRBJ2-3, is GAGVSQTPSNKVTEKGKYVELRCDPISGHTALYWYRQSLGQGPEFLIYFQGTGAADDSGLPNDRFFAVRPEGSVSTLKIQRTERGDSAVYLCASTSGSTDTQYFGPGTRLTVL.

This chain joins TRBV2 and TRBJ2-7; 8 positions agree with TRBD1. This CDR3 region has 13 residues. Germline CDR1 SNHLY, CDR2 FYNNEI. J was trimmed by 0 bases and V by 9 bases; bases with no gene match: 4. The CDR3 coding sequence is TGTGCCAGTCGGACAGGGTACTCCTACGAGCAGTACTTC. Its translation is CASRTGYSYEQYF.

This clonotype was observed a handful of times. CDR3 in amino acids: CASSERDNQPQHF. As DNA, the CDR3 is TGTGCCAGCAGTGAGAGAGACAATCAGCCCCAGCATTTT. The rearrangement joins TRBV4-2 to TRBJ1-5; D not certain. The V end was cut by 6 bases, the J end by 3 bases, with 9 bases between. Germline CDR1 and CDR2: LGHNA and YNFKEQ. The CDR3 consists of 13 residues.

This clonotype has a count of ten or more. V is TRBV7-9 and J is TRBJ2-7; TRBD1 agrees at 8 bases. Germline loops: CDR1 SEHNR, CDR2 FQNEAQ (reference sequence). The CDR3 loop spans 15 amino acids. The V and J ends lost 2 bases and 2 bases, in that order; junction bases with no gene match: 5. The CDR3 DNA is TGTGCCAGCAGCTTAACGGAACAGGGGGCCTACGAGCAGTACTTC. Its protein is CASSLTEQGAYEQYF.

This clonotype turned up a few times. The chain has TRBV19 and TRBJ1-5; TRBD1 matches 8 bases. V was clipped by 5 bases and J by 2 bases; unmatched bases: 8. The CDR3 is 16 amino acids. Germline values: CDR1 LNHDA, CDR2 SQIVND (reference sequence). Here the CDR3 reads CASSHWTGRGNQPQHF. CDR3 in DNA: TGTGCCAGTAGTCACTGGACAGGGCGGGGCAATCAGCCCCAGCATTTT.

This clonotype was found a few times. J is TRBJ2-7 and V is TRBV2, with 7 nucleotides matching TRBD1. CDR3 length: 16 amino acids. V gave up 6 bases and J gave up 3 bases; unmatched junction bases: 14. CDR1 SNHLY and CDR2 FYNNEI come from the germline V gene. Written as DNA, the CDR3 is TGTGCCAGCAGCGACATCGGACAGGAGAGCGACTACGAGCAGTACTTC. Encoded protein: CASSDIGQESDYEQYF.

The V call is TRBV5-4, the J call TRBJ2-7; D might be TRBD1 (6 bases). The germline V gene encodes CDR1 SGHNT and CDR2 YYREEE (reference sequence). Trimming pared 2 bases from V and 5 bases from J, leaving 14 bases between. This CDR3 contains 14 residues. In nucleotides, the CDR3 is TGTGCCAGCAGCTTCCGACAGGAACGGGACGAGCAGTACTTC. This translates into CASSFRQERDEQYF.